This entry is about one T cell receptor (beta chain). V shed 0 bases and J 4 bases; nucleotides not matched to a gene: 8. The CDR3 totals 18 residues. CDR1 is LNHDA and CDR2 is SQIVND in the germline V gene (reference sequence). The entry originates in a study of blood T cell repertoires in COVID-19. Original methodology: Amplification from reference gene primers served as the basis for estimated nucleated cell counts. Assay: immunoSEQ multiplex PCR; the TCRdb copy retains only in-frame clones and omits some. The V and J calls and the clone size are those of that table, but D and trimming were determined from the DNA. This table has under 250,000 clones, approximately 90% appearing once.

Specimen: peripheral blood. J is TRBJ2-1 and V is TRBV19, with TRBD2 identical over 11 bases. The TCR originated in a man between 40 and 49 years old with acute or convalescent COVID-19. The CDR3, as DNA: TGTGCCAGTAGTATAGAACCCCTCTCTAGCGGGGGGTACAATGAGCAGTTCTTC. It translates to CASSIEPLSSGGYNEQFF. Together with reference TRBV19 and TRBJ2-1, the CDR3 gives the full variable domain: DGGITQSPKYLFRKEGQNVTLSCEQNLNHDAMYWYRQDPGQGLRLIYYSQIVNDFQKGDIAEGYSVSREKKESFPLTVTSAQKNPTAFYLCASSIEPLSSGGYNEQFFGPGTRLTVL.